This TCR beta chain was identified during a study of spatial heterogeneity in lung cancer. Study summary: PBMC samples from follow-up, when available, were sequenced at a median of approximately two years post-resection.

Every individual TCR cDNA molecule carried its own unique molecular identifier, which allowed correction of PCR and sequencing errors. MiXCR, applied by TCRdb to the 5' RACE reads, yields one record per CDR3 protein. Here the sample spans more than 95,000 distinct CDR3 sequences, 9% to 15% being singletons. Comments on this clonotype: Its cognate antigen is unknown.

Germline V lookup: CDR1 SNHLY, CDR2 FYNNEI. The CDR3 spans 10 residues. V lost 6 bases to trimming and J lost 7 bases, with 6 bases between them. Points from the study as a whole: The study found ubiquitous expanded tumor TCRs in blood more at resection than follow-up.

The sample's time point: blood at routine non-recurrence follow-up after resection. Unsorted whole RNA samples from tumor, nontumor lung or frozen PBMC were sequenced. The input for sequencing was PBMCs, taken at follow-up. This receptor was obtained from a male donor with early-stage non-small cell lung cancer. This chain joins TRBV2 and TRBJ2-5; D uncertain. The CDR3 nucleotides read TGTGCCAGCAGCTTCGTGACCCAGTACTTC. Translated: CASSFVTQYF.